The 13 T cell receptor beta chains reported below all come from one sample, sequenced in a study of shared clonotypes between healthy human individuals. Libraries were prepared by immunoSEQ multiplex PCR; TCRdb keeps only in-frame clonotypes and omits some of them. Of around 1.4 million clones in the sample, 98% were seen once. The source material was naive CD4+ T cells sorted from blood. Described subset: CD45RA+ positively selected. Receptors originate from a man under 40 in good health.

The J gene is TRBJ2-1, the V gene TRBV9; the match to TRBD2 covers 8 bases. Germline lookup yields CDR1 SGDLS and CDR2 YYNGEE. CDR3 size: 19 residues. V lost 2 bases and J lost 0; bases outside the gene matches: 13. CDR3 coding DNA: TGTGCCAGCAGCGTCCCAGCGGGAGATGTTCCGGGCTCCTACAATGAGCAGTTCTTC. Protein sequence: CASSVPAGDVPGSYNEQFF.

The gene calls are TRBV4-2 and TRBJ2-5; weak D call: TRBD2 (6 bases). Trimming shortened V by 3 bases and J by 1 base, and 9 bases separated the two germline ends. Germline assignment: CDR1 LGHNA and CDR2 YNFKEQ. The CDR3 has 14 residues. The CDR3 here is CASSQSGSQETQYF. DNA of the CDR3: TGTGCCAGCAGCCAGAGCGGGTCCCAAGAGACCCAGTACTTC.

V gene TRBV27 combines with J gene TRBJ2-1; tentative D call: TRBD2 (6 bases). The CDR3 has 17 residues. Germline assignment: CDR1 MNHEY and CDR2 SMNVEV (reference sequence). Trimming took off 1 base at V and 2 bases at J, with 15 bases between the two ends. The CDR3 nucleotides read TGTGCCAGCAGTTTATTGGCCCGGGACTCCCCCTACAATGAGCAGTTCTTC. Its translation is CASSLLARDSPYNEQFF.

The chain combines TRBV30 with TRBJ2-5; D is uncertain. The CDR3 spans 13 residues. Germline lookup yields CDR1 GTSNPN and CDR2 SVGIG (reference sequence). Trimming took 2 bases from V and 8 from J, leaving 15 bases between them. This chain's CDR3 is CAWSPGPEITQYF. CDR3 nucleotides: TGTGCCTGGAGTCCAGGCCCTGAAATAACCCAGTACTTC. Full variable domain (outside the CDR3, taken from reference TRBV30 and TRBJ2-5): SQTIHQWPATLVQPVGSPLSLECTVEGTSNPNLYWYRQAAGRGLQLLFYSVGIGQISSEVPQNLSASRPQDRQFILSSKKLLLSDSGFYLCAWSPGPEITQYFGPGTRLLVL.

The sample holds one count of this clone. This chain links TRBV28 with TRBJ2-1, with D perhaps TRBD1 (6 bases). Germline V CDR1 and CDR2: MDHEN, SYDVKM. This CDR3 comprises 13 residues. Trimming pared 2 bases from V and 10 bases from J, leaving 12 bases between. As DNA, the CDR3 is TGTGCCAGCAGTTTAAGGGGGAGTGGAGAGCAGTTCTTC. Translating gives CASSLRGSGEQFF.

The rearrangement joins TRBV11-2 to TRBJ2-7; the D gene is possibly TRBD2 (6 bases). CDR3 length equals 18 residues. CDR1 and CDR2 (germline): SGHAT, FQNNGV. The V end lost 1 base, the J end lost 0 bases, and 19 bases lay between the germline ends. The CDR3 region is CASSLVAGTVKSSYEQYF. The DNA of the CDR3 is TGTGCCAGCAGCTTAGTTGCGGGGACGGTTAAAAGCTCCTACGAGCAGTACTTC.

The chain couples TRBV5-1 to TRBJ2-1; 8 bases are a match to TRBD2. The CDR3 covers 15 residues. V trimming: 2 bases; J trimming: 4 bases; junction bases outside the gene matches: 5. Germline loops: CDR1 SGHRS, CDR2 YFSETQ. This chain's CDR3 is CASSLAGEGYNEQFF. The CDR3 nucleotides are TGCGCCAGCAGCTTAGCGGGAGAAGGGTACAATGAGCAGTTCTTC. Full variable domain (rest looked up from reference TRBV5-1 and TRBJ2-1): KAGVTQTPRYLIKTRGQQVTLSCSPISGHRSVSWYQQTPGQGLQFLFEYFSETQRNKGNFPGRFSGRQFSNSRSEMNVSTLELGDSALYLCASSLAGEGYNEQFFGPGTRLTVL.

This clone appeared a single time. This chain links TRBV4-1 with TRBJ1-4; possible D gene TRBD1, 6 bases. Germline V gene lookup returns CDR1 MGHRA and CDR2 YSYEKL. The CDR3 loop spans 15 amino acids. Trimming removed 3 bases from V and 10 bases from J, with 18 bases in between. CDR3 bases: TGCGCCAGCAGCCAGGGGGAAAGGGGGATAGGAAAACTGTTTTTT. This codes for CASSQGERGIGKLFF.

The CDR3 is CASSGGRGPAFF. The CDR3 region has the DNA TGTGCCAGCAGCGGGGGCAGGGGTCCAGCTTTCTTT. V usage is TRBV5-6 and J usage is TRBJ1-1; weak D call: TRBD1 (6 bases). The CDR3 is 12 residues long. The V gene's germline CDR1 is SGHDT and CDR2 YYEEEE. The V end lost 4 bases, the J end lost 10 bases, and 14 bases lay between the germline ends.

For the CDR3, the DNA is TGTGCCAGCAGCTTGTCAGGCCGACAAGAGACCCAGTACTTC. Amino acids: CASSLSGRQETQYF. This chain uses TRBV7-9 with TRBJ2-5, with unresolved D. Germline V lookup: CDR1 SEHNR, CDR2 FQNEAQ (reference sequence). V was pared by 3 bases and J by 2 bases, with 10 bases between. This CDR3 comprises 14 residues.

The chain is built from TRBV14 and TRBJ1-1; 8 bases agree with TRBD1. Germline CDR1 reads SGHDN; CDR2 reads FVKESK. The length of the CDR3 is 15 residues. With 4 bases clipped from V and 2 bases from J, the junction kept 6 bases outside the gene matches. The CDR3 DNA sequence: TGTGCCAGCAGCCCGTGGACAGGGATCAACACTGAAGCTTTCTTT. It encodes CASSPWTGINTEAFF.

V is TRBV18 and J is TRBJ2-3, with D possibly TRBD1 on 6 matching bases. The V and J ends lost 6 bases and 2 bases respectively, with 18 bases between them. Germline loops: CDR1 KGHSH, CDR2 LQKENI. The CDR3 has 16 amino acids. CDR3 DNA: TGTGCCAGCTCTATAACCGGGACATCCTTCACAGATACGCAGTATTTT. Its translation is CASSITGTSFTDTQYF.

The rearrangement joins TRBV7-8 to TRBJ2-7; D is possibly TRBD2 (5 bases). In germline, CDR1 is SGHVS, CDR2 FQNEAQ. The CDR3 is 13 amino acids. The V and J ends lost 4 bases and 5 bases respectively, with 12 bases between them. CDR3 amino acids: CASSSRTGDEQYF. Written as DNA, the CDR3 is TGTGCCAGCAGCTCCCGGACTGGGGACGAGCAGTACTTC.